This T cell receptor beta chain is from a study of post-analysis software for immune sequencing data (dated by TCRdb to between 2015 and 2017). Background for the entire study: The recorded disease courses included relapsing-remitting, secondary progressive and progressive-relapsing multiple sclerosis, and some patients had no subtype annotation. Patient repertoires were compared against roughly 12 previously published healthy control repertoires from donors aged roughly 6 to 28 years. A subset of samples was prepared in parallel using single-end sample barcoding, then pooled and co-amplified after Illumina adapter ligation. General study outcomes and caveats: The control group was slightly older than the multiple sclerosis patient group. Compared with controls, multiple sclerosis patients had significantly lower normalized Chao1 diversity, a finding suggesting substantial peripheral T-cell clonal expansion. Strong co-clustering of samples prepared in the same batch was shown by direct clustering with F measure, prompting a batch-effect correction.

The sample holds a few counts of this clonotype. Its antigen is currently not known. Base qualities are not provided; no much larger clone lies one nucleotide away. To demonstrate the VDJtools post-analysis software, the study profiled TCR beta repertoires from the peripheral blood of about a dozen young patients with multiple sclerosis. The patients with multiple sclerosis were children and adolescents between about 6 and 16 years of age. Library preparation used PCR. The data were produced on an Illumina HiSeq 2500. To reduce PCR and sequencing biases, unique molecular identifiers were incorporated into the TCR beta cDNA libraries. Roughly 0.5 million cDNA molecules were obtained per 1 to 10 million input T cells, so each molecule approximated one T cell. The patient libraries were prepared and sequenced with the same protocol used for the earlier healthy control dataset. Within a given batch, samples were prepared together, multiplexed and sequenced on the same HiSeq lane. Per the original workflow: Raw barcoded reads were processed with MIGEC, discarding single-read molecular identifier groups before consensus assembly and CDR3 extraction. Clonotype tables were post-analysed with VDJtools, normalizing diversity by down-sampling all datasets to the smallest sample size. In repertoire overlap clustering, CDR3 amino acid sequences, but not nucleotide sequences, were matched to correct batch-related cross-sample contamination. The public reads were quality trimmed at Q25 with fastp and then assembled into clones with MiXCR by TCRdb, keeping productive beta chains. Under each unique CDR3 protein, matching rows form one entry showing the most common genes and DNA. Clone size and V and J calls follow TCRdb, not the original study. Across this sample there are 700,000 to 800,000 distinct CDR3 sequences, with 25% to 30% seen only once. The ten top clones hold under 0.7% of the sample.

The source of this sequence is a girl aged 5 to 17 with multiple sclerosis. The sample comprised blood.

In nucleotide form, the sequence is TGTGCCACCAGTGATTTGTTGGATACGCAGTATTTT. Its protein reads: CATSDLLDTQYF. The chain is assembled from TRBV24-1 and TRBJ2-3, with the D gene not clear enough to name. Taken from cysteine to phenylalanine, the CDR3 has 12 residues. Only CDR3 DNA remains: 36 bases, in frame from the first base. Sequences KGHDR (CDR1) and SFDVKD (CDR2) are obtained from the germline V gene. Trimming costs V 0 bases and J 6 bases, and their ends lie 3 bases apart.